The TCR beta chain under discussion was sequenced for a study of Ad26.COV2.S vaccination and SARS-CoV-2 variants. Profiled with immunoSEQ multiplex PCR; TCRdb holds only in-frame clones, not every one. The table lists around 300,000 clones, 75% to 90% of them singletons. Stated treatment: around 19 received Ad26.COV2.S at low or high dose, single or two shots; a few received placebo; per-sample allocation not given. Following the first vaccine or placebo injection, samples were taken on day 63. Germline trimming cut 4 bases from V and 10 bases from J; bases unmatched to any gene: 12. Germline CDR1 reads MNHEY; CDR2 reads SMNVEV (reference sequence). This CDR3 is built from 16 residues. For this clone: Its cognate antigen is unknown.

Study outcomes and limitations: Measures of TCR breadth and depth may have fallen short of total T cell responses. Individuals receiving vaccine had higher spike-specific TCR breadth than placebo recipients did. Placebo recipients and vaccine recipients were similar in non-spike TCR breadth.

The sample consisted of peripheral blood, taken in a trial of Ad26.COV2.S vaccine versus placebo. The TCR was taken from a person between 18 and 65 years old who received the Ad26.COV2.S COVID-19 vaccine or a placebo. The V call is TRBV27, the J call TRBJ2-1; 11 bases fit TRBD2. CDR3 sequence: CASSSPALAGVGEQFF. The CDR3 DNA reads TGTGCCAGCAGTTCCCCGGCACTAGCGGGAGTAGGCGAGCAGTTCTTC.